This T cell receptor beta chain came from a study of cytotoxic CD8 clonotypes in ibrutinib-treated CLL (dated by TCRdb to about 2021). Concerning the study at large: The cohort included roughly 15 treatment-naive and approximately eleven relapsed/refractory patients; some 18 were IGHV unmutated. Samples averaged approximately 240,000 productive templates and approximately 100,000 productive rearrangements. Longitudinal samples were obtainable from about 30% of the 86 participants in the trial. Responses were partial in roughly 24 patients and complete in 2; after median 68 months follow-up, about 15 stayed in remission and around 12 progressed. Response samples were taken after a median of roughly a year on treatment, ranging from about 6 to 40 months. Cryopreserved peripheral blood mononuclear cells were collected at three points: before therapy, at response, and at either sustained remission or disease progression. Every sample from remission and from progressive disease was obtained while the patients were still on ibrutinib.

As encoded in the germline V gene (reference sequence), CDR1 is MNHEY while CDR2 is SMNVEV. Here V drops 5 bases and J drops 5 bases, and the junction holds 5 bases not matched to any gene. Including the terminal cysteine and phenylalanine, the CDR3 comprises 15 residues. Only CDR3 DNA remains: 45 bases, in frame from the first base. The time point label for this specimen denotes: 24 months on ibrutinib. For TCR beta library preparation, roughly 2.1 micrograms of genomic DNA were isolated from cryopreserved PBMCs. Longitudinal blood samples from CLL patients receiving ibrutinib monotherapy were subjected to high-throughput TCR beta sequencing. Patients were enrolled in a phase 2 open-label single-center ibrutinib monotherapy trial. A MiSeq instrument was used for deep resolution sequencing, which targeted depths ranging from 1 in 1 million up to 1 in 200,000 T cells, with coverage averaging 10x for each clonotype. TCR beta libraries were generated with the immunoSEQ hsTCRB Kit. The original methods were these. The data were analyzed with ImmunoSEQ Analyzer and ImmunoSEQ Data Assistant, and V, D and J gene assignments followed IMGT definitions. Clonality, with values ranging from 0 to 1, was calculated as one minus the normalized Shannon entropy of productive rearrangement frequencies. Only overrepresented clonotypes making up at least 0.05% of each patient's repertoire were included in the public clonotype analysis. Repertoires from about a dozen age-matched healthy donors in immuneACCESS were used as clonality controls. Not all clones reach the TCRdb copy of this immuneACCESS table, which keeps in-frame sequences only. Checked studies attribute under half of the gap to unresolved V genes and leave the rest unexplained. That table is the source of V, J and clone size, and D and trimming were worked out from the DNA. The sample table records 160,000 or so clones; 70% to 85% of these occur just once. Of the sample, about 4.5% is held by the ten largest clones.

On this clone itself: Its antigen is unknown. There are no base qualities to consult, and no much larger clone falls within one base.

Overall study results and their limits: Public clonotypes were rare and either contracted or stayed stable during treatment, and the rise in clonality at ibrutinib response reflected the expansion of private clonotypes. At ibrutinib response clonality went up, during sustained remission it held steady, and at progression it dropped back toward baseline. At baseline, clonality was higher than in age-matched healthy donors and showed a strong correlation with circulating CD8+ T-cell counts. Sustained-remission and progressing patients did not have matched sampling times, and lymph node repertoires were not examined.

This specimen was PBMCs, taken after 24 months of ibrutinib treatment. The sequence came from a human donor with chronic lymphocytic leukemia. The chain is assembled from TRBV27 and TRBJ2-7; a stretch of 14 junction bases matches TRBD2. The DNA is as follows: TGTGCCAGCAGTGGACTAGCGGGAGGTTTCCACGAGCAGTACTTC. Its protein product is CASSGLAGGFHEQYF.